Presented here are 10 T cell receptor beta chains from one specimen sequenced in a study of T cells after posttransplantation cyclophosphamide. Assay used: immunoSEQ multiplex PCR; TCRdb lists only in-frame clones, some missing. This sample has 10,000 to 15,000 clones; around 81% occur once, and the top ten carry approximately 0.83%. The material sequenced was memory CD4+ T cells sorted from PBMCs. The receptor set was obtained from a man aged 50 to 59 in good health, CMV-negative, and a related stem cell transplant donor.

The V call is TRBV4-1, the J call TRBJ1-2, with D maybe TRBD1 (5 bases). The CDR3 length is 17 residues. Trimming took 4 bases from V and 8 from J, leaving 26 bases between them. Germline V lookup: CDR1 MGHRA, CDR2 YSYEKL. The DNA of the CDR3 is TGCGCCAGCAGCCCGATGATCCCCCGGCGGCAGGGTGAAGGCTACACCTTC. As protein: CASSPMIPRRQGEGYTF.

J is TRBJ1-5 and V is TRBV4-1, with D possibly being TRBD1 (5 bases). Looked up from germline, CDR1 is MGHRA and CDR2 is YSYEKL. The CDR3 consists of 17 residues. V lost 6 bases to trimming and J lost 3 bases, with 21 bases between them. The CDR3 DNA reads TGCGCCAGCAGACCCACCCTACTGCGGGGGATCAATCAGCCCCAGCATTTT. Its translation is CASRPTLLRGINQPQHF.

The V gene is TRBV19, the J gene TRBJ2-3, with D maybe TRBD2 (5 bases). Trimming took off 3 bases at V and 6 bases at J, with 10 bases between the two ends. CDR1 LNHDA and CDR2 SQIVND come from the germline V gene (reference sequence). The CDR3 runs 13 residues. The CDR3 here is CASSIEGSDTQYF. The CDR3 nucleotides read TGTGCCAGTAGTATTGAGGGCTCCGATACGCAGTATTTT.

This clone was found once. The rearrangement uses TRBV18 and TRBJ2-3; the match to TRBD1 covers 9 bases. The CDR3 length is 15 residues. The germline gives CDR1 KGHSH, CDR2 LQKENI. The junction had 8 bases not matched to a gene; V was cut back by 4 bases and J by 6 bases. CDR3 bases: TGTGCCAGCTCACGTGAACAGGGGGCGGAGGATACGCAGTATTTT. Amino acid sequence: CASSREQGAEDTQYF.

The V and J genes are TRBV19 and TRBJ1-1; 7 bases fit TRBD1. The length of the CDR3 is 16 residues. V lost 5 bases and J lost 0; bases outside the gene matches: 9. CDR1 LNHDA and CDR2 SQIVND come from the germline V gene (reference sequence). CDR3 protein: CASSPVQGDLNTEAFF. DNA of the CDR3: TGTGCCAGTAGTCCCGTCCAGGGGGACCTGAACACTGAAGCTTTCTTT.

The chain employs TRBV29-1 and TRBJ2-3; no clear D gene. This CDR3 spans 12 amino acids. With 3 bases removed from V and 0 bases from J, the gap between germline ends came to 4 bases. CDR1 and CDR2 (germline): SQVTM, ANQGSEA. The CDR3 sequence: CSVDESTDTQYF. The CDR3 coding sequence is TGCAGCGTTGACGAGAGCACAGATACGCAGTATTTT.

The chain joins TRBV23-1 to TRBJ2-4; 7 bases line up with TRBD1. TRBV23-1 is classed as an ORF, of uncertain function. Unmatched junction bases numbered 7, after V lost 7 bases and J lost 1 base. CDR3 length: 15 amino acids. CDR3 nucleotides: TGCGCCAGCATACGACAGGGTGTCGCCAAAAACATTCAGTACTTC. Translating it yields CASIRQGVAKNIQYF.

This sequence joins TRBV5-1 and TRBJ2-2; no clear D gene. V lost 0 bases and J 6 bases, leaving 9 bases between the germline ends. CDR1 is SGHRS and CDR2 is YFSETQ in the germline V gene. The CDR3 runs to 14 residues. In DNA form, the CDR3 reads TGCGCCAGCAGCTTGGACCCGAGTGCCGGGGAGCTGTTTTTT. It encodes CASSLDPSAGELFF.

The gene calls are TRBV5-4 and TRBJ1-1; D possibly corresponds to TRBD1 (6 bases). Per germline, CDR1 SGHNT and CDR2 YYREEE (reference sequence). V lost 5 bases to trimming and J lost 4 bases, with 12 bases between them. This CDR3 spans 13 amino acids. The CDR3 here is CASSSQGLTEAFF. The CDR3 DNA reads as TGTGCCAGCAGTTCCCAGGGGCTCACTGAAGCTTTCTTT.

V is TRBV21-1 and J is TRBJ2-7; the D call of TRBD1 is as the table states it, not checked on the DNA. TRBV21-1 is recorded as a pseudogene. The CDR3 sequence is 14 residues long. CDR3 sequence (DNA): TGTGCCAGACGACCGGGACAGGGGGCCCACGAGCAGTACTTC. This gives the protein CARRPGQGAHEQYF.